Listed below are T cell receptor beta chains from one sample, sequenced in a study of T cell responses to AZD1222 COVID-19 vaccine. The repertoire was sequenced with immunoSEQ multiplex PCR; TCRdb's copy has only in-frame clones and lacks some. The table records 250,000 to 300,000 clones, around 93% of them present only once. The specimen was peripheral blood, collected 28 days after the second AZD1222 dose. The receptors stem from an adult who received the AZD1222 COVID-19 vaccine. The CDR3 runs from the conserved cysteine through the conserved F or W. The order of the fields is J gene, V gene, clone size, D gene, CDR3 protein, CDR3 DNA. A D gene is named only where the DNA matches it firmly. Clone size is shown for a subset of rows, as once, few, many or a class of expanded clone.

j_call: TRBJ2-2; v_call: TRBV3-1/TRBV3-2; clone_size: NA; d_call: TRBD2; cdr3_aa: CASSLVAGTGELFF; cdr3_nt: TGTGCCAGCAGCCTGGTAGCGGGAACCGGGGAGCTGTTTTTT
j_call: TRBJ1-4; v_call: TRBV5-4; clone_size: few; d_call: NA; cdr3_aa: CASSRGGANEKLFF; cdr3_nt: TGTGCCAGCAGCCGGGGCGGGGCTAATGAAAAACTGTTTTTT
j_call: TRBJ1-2; v_call: TRBV27; clone_size: NA; d_call: NA; cdr3_aa: CASKYSRGVGYTF; cdr3_nt: TGTGCCAGCAAGTACTCCAGGGGCGTCGGCTACACCTTC
j_call: TRBJ2-1; v_call: TRBV9; clone_size: NA; d_call: TRBD2; cdr3_aa: CASSVSGSTSYNEQFF; cdr3_nt: TGTGCCAGCAGCGTGAGCGGGAGTACCTCCTACAATGAGCAGTTCTTC
j_call: TRBJ1-5; v_call: TRBV19; clone_size: NA; d_call: NA; cdr3_aa: CASSPGPRRFINQPQHF; cdr3_nt: TGTGCCAGTAGTCCGGGACCCCGCAGATTTATCAATCAGCCCCAGCATTTT
j_call: TRBJ1-2; v_call: TRBV19; clone_size: NA; d_call: NA; cdr3_aa: CASSTPSGRGNGYTF; cdr3_nt: TGTGCCAGTAGTACGCCCTCGGGGAGAGGAAATGGCTACACCTTC
j_call: TRBJ2-2; v_call: TRBV27; clone_size: NA; d_call: NA; cdr3_aa: CASSSRGAGELFF; cdr3_nt: TGTGCCAGCAGCTCCAGGGGGGCCGGGGAGCTGTTTTTT
j_call: TRBJ2-7; v_call: TRBV7-9; clone_size: NA; d_call: TRBD2; cdr3_aa: CASSWSGTYEQYF; cdr3_nt: TGTGCCAGCAGCTGGAGCGGGACCTACGAGCAGTACTTC
j_call: TRBJ1-1; v_call: TRBV6-5; clone_size: NA; d_call: NA; cdr3_aa: CASRTRAGTNTEAFF; cdr3_nt: TGTGCCAGCAGGACCCGGGCAGGGACCAACACTGAAGCTTTCTTT
j_call: TRBJ2-1; v_call: TRBV6-2/TRBV6-3; clone_size: NA; d_call: TRBD2; cdr3_aa: CASSYQASGRTSYNEQFF; cdr3_nt: TGTGCCAGCAGTTACCAGGCTAGCGGGAGGACCTCCTACAATGAGCAGTTCTTC
j_call: TRBJ1-3; v_call: TRBV25-1; clone_size: NA; d_call: NA; cdr3_aa: CASSGGSGRDSGNTIYF; cdr3_nt: TGTGCCAGCAGCGGGGGGTCTGGGCGGGACTCTGGAAACACCATATATTTT
j_call: TRBJ2-1; v_call: TRBV9; clone_size: NA; d_call: NA; cdr3_aa: CASSTPWAINEQFF; cdr3_nt: TGTGCCAGCAGCACCCCCTGGGCCATCAATGAGCAGTTCTTC
j_call: TRBJ2-1; v_call: TRBV9; clone_size: NA; d_call: NA; cdr3_aa: CASSVATTRDEQFF; cdr3_nt: TGTGCCAGCAGCGTAGCTACGACGCGAGATGAGCAGTTCTTC
j_call: TRBJ2-7; v_call: TRBV11-2; clone_size: NA; d_call: NA; cdr3_aa: CASSQRPRDEQYF; cdr3_nt: TGTGCCAGCAGCCAACGGCCCCGGGACGAGCAGTACTTC
j_call: TRBJ2-1; v_call: TRBV4-3; clone_size: NA; d_call: TRBD2; cdr3_aa: CASSQVTSGLYNEQFF; cdr3_nt: TGCGCCAGCAGCCAAGTTACTAGCGGGCTCTACAATGAGCAGTTCTTC
j_call: TRBJ2-1; v_call: TRBV29-1; clone_size: NA; d_call: TRBD1; cdr3_aa: CSVEEQGAWNEQFF; cdr3_nt: TGCAGCGTTGAAGAACAGGGGGCCTGGAATGAGCAGTTCTTC
j_call: TRBJ2-3; v_call: TRBV7-2; clone_size: NA; d_call: TRBD2; cdr3_aa: CASSFQLATDTQYF; cdr3_nt: TGTGCCAGCAGCTTTCAACTAGCGACAGATACGCAGTATTTT
j_call: TRBJ1-1; v_call: TRBV12-3/TRBV12-4; clone_size: NA; d_call: NA; cdr3_aa: CASSLSGNGEAFF; cdr3_nt: TGTGCCAGCAGTTTATCCGGGAACGGTGAAGCTTTCTTT
j_call: TRBJ2-2; v_call: TRBV5-1; clone_size: NA; d_call: NA; cdr3_aa: CASGGLPNTGELFF; cdr3_nt: TGCGCCAGCGGGGGACTTCCGAACACCGGGGAGCTGTTTTTT
j_call: TRBJ1-1; v_call: TRBV7-9; clone_size: NA; d_call: NA; cdr3_aa: CASTLSGLLNTEAFF; cdr3_nt: TGTGCCAGCACCTTGTCGGGGCTCCTGAACACTGAAGCTTTCTTT
j_call: TRBJ2-2; v_call: TRBV15; clone_size: NA; d_call: TRBD1; cdr3_aa: CATSRPPGQGAQGTGELFF; cdr3_nt: TGTGCCACCAGCAGACCACCGGGACAGGGGGCGCAGGGGACCGGGGAGCTGTTTTTT
j_call: TRBJ1-4; v_call: TRBV19; clone_size: NA; d_call: NA; cdr3_aa: CASEKNEKLFF; cdr3_nt: TGTGCCAGTGAGAAGAATGAAAAACTGTTTTTT
j_call: TRBJ1-3; v_call: TRBV5-5; clone_size: NA; d_call: NA; cdr3_aa: CASSLSRQPLFSGNTIYF; cdr3_nt: TGTGCCAGCAGCTTGTCGAGACAGCCCCTTTTCTCTGGAAACACCATATATTTT
j_call: TRBJ2-5; v_call: TRBV5-1; clone_size: NA; d_call: NA; cdr3_aa: CASSVNRPQETQYF; cdr3_nt: TGCGCCAGCAGCGTGAATAGACCCCAAGAGACCCAGTACTTC
j_call: TRBJ2-7; v_call: TRBV27; clone_size: NA; d_call: NA; cdr3_aa: CASSFGRGPYEQYF; cdr3_nt: TGTGCCAGCAGTTTCGGTCGGGGGCCCTACGAGCAGTACTTC
j_call: TRBJ2-5; v_call: TRBV9; clone_size: NA; d_call: NA; cdr3_aa: CASSASGYQETQYF; cdr3_nt: TGTGCCAGCAGCGCCTCGGGGTACCAAGAGACCCAGTACTTC
j_call: TRBJ2-2; v_call: TRBV28; clone_size: once; d_call: TRBD1; cdr3_aa: CASSSLDRVFPGELFF; cdr3_nt: TGTGCCAGCAGTTCCCTGGACAGGGTTTTCCCCGGGGAGCTGTTTTTT
j_call: TRBJ1-2; v_call: TRBV27; clone_size: NA; d_call: NA; cdr3_aa: CASSEGTHYGYTF; cdr3_nt: TGTGCCAGCAGTGAGGGGACTCACTATGGCTACACCTTC
j_call: TRBJ2-7; v_call: TRBV7-2; clone_size: NA; d_call: NA; cdr3_aa: CASSLTLGEQYF; cdr3_nt: TGTGCCAGCAGCCTAACTTTAGGGGAGCAGTACTTC
j_call: TRBJ2-3; v_call: TRBV29-1; clone_size: NA; d_call: TRBD2; cdr3_aa: CSVVGGSPDTQYF; cdr3_nt: TGCAGCGTTGTAGGCGGGAGCCCAGATACGCAGTATTTT
j_call: TRBJ2-7; v_call: TRBV19; clone_size: NA; d_call: TRBD2; cdr3_aa: CASKLGGSYEQYF; cdr3_nt: TGTGCCAGTAAGCTCGGCGGGAGTTACGAGCAGTACTTC
j_call: TRBJ1-4; v_call: TRBV28; clone_size: NA; d_call: TRBD1; cdr3_aa: CASSTPGQGTKKLFF; cdr3_nt: TGTGCCAGCAGTACGCCGGGACAGGGAACGAAGAAACTGTTTTTT
j_call: TRBJ1-2; v_call: TRBV28; clone_size: once; d_call: NA; cdr3_aa: CASSPPTGPNYGYTF; cdr3_nt: TGTGCCAGCAGTCCCCCAACCGGACCTAACTATGGCTACACCTTC
j_call: TRBJ2-7; v_call: TRBV6-5; clone_size: NA; d_call: NA; cdr3_aa: CASSPDKYEQYF; cdr3_nt: TGTGCCAGCAGTCCGGACAAGTACGAGCAGTACTTC
j_call: TRBJ1-2; v_call: TRBV24-1; clone_size: NA; d_call: NA; cdr3_aa: CATSEGDYGYTF; cdr3_nt: TGTGCCACCAGTGAGGGTGATTATGGCTACACCTTC
j_call: TRBJ1-2; v_call: TRBV5-1; clone_size: few; d_call: NA; cdr3_aa: CASSLGPDFYGYTF; cdr3_nt: TGCGCCAGCAGCTTGGGTCCAGATTTCTATGGCTACACCTTC
j_call: TRBJ2-1; v_call: TRBV2; clone_size: NA; d_call: NA; cdr3_aa: CASSTEGSYNEQFF; cdr3_nt: TGTGCCAGCAGTACAGAGGGCTCCTACAATGAGCAGTTCTTC
j_call: TRBJ1-5; v_call: TRBV5-1; clone_size: NA; d_call: NA; cdr3_aa: CASAPGINSNQPQHF; cdr3_nt: TGCGCCAGCGCCCCGGGGATTAATAGCAATCAGCCCCAGCATTTT
j_call: TRBJ1-1; v_call: TRBV9; clone_size: once; d_call: NA; cdr3_aa: CASSAGRGTEAFF; cdr3_nt: TGTGCCAGCAGCGCAGGACGGGGCACTGAAGCTTTCTTT
j_call: TRBJ1-2; v_call: TRBV6-5; clone_size: once; d_call: NA; cdr3_aa: CASSYSGQGSRSGYTF; cdr3_nt: TGTGCCAGCAGTTACTCGGGGCAGGGGTCGAGGTCTGGCTACACCTTC
j_call: TRBJ2-3; v_call: TRBV29-1; clone_size: NA; d_call: TRBD1; cdr3_aa: CSAETGGTDTQYF; cdr3_nt: TGCAGCGCCGAGACAGGGGGCACAGATACGCAGTATTTT
j_call: TRBJ2-3; v_call: TRBV4-1; clone_size: NA; d_call: TRBD2; cdr3_aa: CASSQEAGGWADTQYF; cdr3_nt: TGCGCCAGCAGCCAAGAAGCGGGAGGGTGGGCAGATACGCAGTATTTT
j_call: TRBJ2-3; v_call: TRBV14; clone_size: NA; d_call: NA; cdr3_aa: CASSTQTGLCTDTQYF; cdr3_nt: TGTGCCAGCAGCACTCAGACAGGACTTTGCACAGATACGCAGTATTTT
j_call: TRBJ2-7; v_call: TRBV6-5; clone_size: NA; d_call: TRBD1; cdr3_aa: CASSHRGRTYEQYF; cdr3_nt: TGTGCCAGCAGTCACAGGGGAAGAACCTACGAGCAGTACTTC
j_call: TRBJ2-7; v_call: TRBV6-1; clone_size: NA; d_call: TRBD2; cdr3_aa: CASTEVAGGYEQYF; cdr3_nt: TGTGCCAGCACTGAAGTAGCGGGGGGCTACGAGCAGTACTTC
j_call: TRBJ1-5; v_call: TRBV2; clone_size: once; d_call: NA; cdr3_aa: CASSYDSSNQPQHF; cdr3_nt: TGTGCCAGCAGCTATGACAGTAGCAATCAGCCCCAGCATTTT
j_call: TRBJ2-2; v_call: TRBV19; clone_size: NA; d_call: TRBD1; cdr3_aa: CASRDRVTGELFF; cdr3_nt: TGTGCCAGTAGGGACAGGGTAACCGGGGAGCTGTTTTTT
j_call: TRBJ2-3; v_call: TRBV28; clone_size: NA; d_call: TRBD2; cdr3_aa: CASSSRGGRGTDTQYF; cdr3_nt: TGTGCCAGCAGTTCAAGGGGCGGGAGAGGCACAGATACGCAGTATTTT
j_call: TRBJ2-1; v_call: TRBV4-3; clone_size: NA; d_call: TRBD2; cdr3_aa: CASSQVRESYNEQFF; cdr3_nt: TGCGCCAGCAGCCAAGTGCGGGAGAGCTACAATGAGCAGTTCTTC
j_call: TRBJ1-5; v_call: TRBV2; clone_size: NA; d_call: TRBD1; cdr3_aa: CASSKTGGPFSNQPQHF; cdr3_nt: TGTGCCAGCAGTAAGACAGGGGGCCCCTTTAGCAATCAGCCCCAGCATTTT
j_call: TRBJ1-2; v_call: TRBV28; clone_size: NA; d_call: NA; cdr3_aa: CASSGQLNYGYTF; cdr3_nt: TGTGCCAGCAGCGGACAGCTCAACTATGGCTACACCTTC
j_call: TRBJ2-3; v_call: TRBV5-1; clone_size: NA; d_call: NA; cdr3_aa: CASSTDRVTDTQYF; cdr3_nt: TGCGCCAGCAGCACAGACAGAGTCACAGATACGCAGTATTTT
j_call: TRBJ1-1; v_call: TRBV30; clone_size: NA; d_call: NA; cdr3_aa: CAWRVQVNTEAFF; cdr3_nt: TGTGCCTGGAGGGTACAGGTGAACACTGAAGCTTTCTTT
j_call: TRBJ2-7; v_call: TRBV3-1/TRBV3-2; clone_size: NA; d_call: NA; cdr3_aa: CASSFGQNEQYF; cdr3_nt: TGTGCCAGCAGCTTTGGACAGAACGAGCAGTACTTC